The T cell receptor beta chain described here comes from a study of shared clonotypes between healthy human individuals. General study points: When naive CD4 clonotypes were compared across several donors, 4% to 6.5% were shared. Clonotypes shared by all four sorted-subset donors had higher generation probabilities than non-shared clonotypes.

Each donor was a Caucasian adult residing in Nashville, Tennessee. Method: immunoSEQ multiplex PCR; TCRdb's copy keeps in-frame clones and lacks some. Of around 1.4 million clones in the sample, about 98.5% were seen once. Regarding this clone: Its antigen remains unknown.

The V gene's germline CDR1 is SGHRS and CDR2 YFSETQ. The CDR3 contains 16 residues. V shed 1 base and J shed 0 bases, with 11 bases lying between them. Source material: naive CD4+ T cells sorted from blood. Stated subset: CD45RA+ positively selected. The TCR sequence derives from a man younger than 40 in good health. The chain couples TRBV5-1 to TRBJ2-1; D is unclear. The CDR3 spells CASSLLGGFSYNEQFF. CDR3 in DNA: TGCGCCAGCAGCTTGTTAGGCGGATTCTCCTACAATGAGCAGTTCTTC. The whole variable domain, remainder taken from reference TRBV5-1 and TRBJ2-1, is KAGVTQTPRYLIKTRGQQVTLSCSPISGHRSVSWYQQTPGQGLQFLFEYFSETQRNKGNFPGRFSGRQFSNSRSEMNVSTLELGDSALYLCASSLLGGFSYNEQFFGPGTRLTVL.